These 18 T cell receptor beta chains originate from one sample sequenced in a study of cytomegalovirus exposure and HLA in healthy donors. Primers: 60 Vbeta forward and 13 Jbeta reverse. Here immunoSEQ multiplex PCR was the method, and the copy in TCRdb shows in-frame clones only, minus some. This table holds about 200,000 clones, 82% found once. Material: PBMCs. These receptors were taken from a man aged 35 to 55 in good health and CMV-seropositive.

The V and J genes are TRBV27 and TRBJ2-7, with 9 bases identical to TRBD2. CDR3 size: 15 residues. Germline CDR1 and CDR2: MNHEY and SMNVEV (reference sequence). Trimming took 2 bases from V and 2 from J; bases not matched to a gene: 4. The CDR3 DNA sequence: TGTGCCAGCAGTTTAACTCGACTAGCGGCCTACGAGCAGTACTTC. Its translation is CASSLTRLAAYEQYF.

The rearrangement joins TRBV4-1 to TRBJ2-7; 7 bases fit TRBD2. V lost 4 bases to trimming and J lost 7 bases; unmatched junction nucleotides: 7. Germline V gene lookup returns CDR1 MGHRA and CDR2 YSYEKL. There are 13 residues in the CDR3. The CDR3 DNA follows: TGCGCCAGCAGCCGAACGGGAGCGGGGGAGCAGTACTTC. Its translation: CASSRTGAGEQYF.

The J gene is TRBJ1-1, the V gene TRBV7-8, with 7 bases lining up with TRBD1. This CDR3 contains 14 residues. Trimming cost V 5 bases and J 1 base; bases outside gene matches: 4. CDR1 is SGHVS and CDR2 is FQNEAQ in the germline V gene. CDR3 region: CASSKGGTNTEAFF. The DNA of the CDR3 is TGTGCCAGCAGCAAAGGGGGCACGAACACTGAAGCTTTCTTT.

J is TRBJ2-6 and V is TRBV12-5; TRBD2 is a possible D gene (6 bases). In germline, CDR1 is LGHNT, CDR2 FRNRAP. The CDR3 is made up of 16 amino acids. V lost 6 bases, J lost 0 bases, and 12 bases lay in between. CDR3 sequence: CASGRDAVSGANVLTF. The CDR3 bases are TGTGCTAGTGGGCGGGACGCCGTCTCTGGGGCCAACGTCCTGACTTTC.

The CDR3 nucleotides read TGTGCCAGCAGCTTAAACCCACTAGCGGGGGTGGGGGATACGCAGTATTTT. Translation: CASSLNPLAGVGDTQYF. V usage is TRBV11-3 and J usage is TRBJ2-3, with TRBD2 matching over 11 bases. J lost 6 bases, V lost 2 bases, and 10 bases had no gene match. The CDR3 runs to 17 residues. CDR1 and CDR2 (germline): SGHNT, YENEEA.

The rearrangement links TRBV29-1 to TRBJ2-5, with 8 bases fitting TRBD1. V was pared by 3 bases and J by 4 bases, with 4 bases of the junction left unmatched. The CDR3 is 13 residues long. The germline V gene encodes CDR1 SQVTM and CDR2 ANQGSEA. CDR3 sequence (DNA): TGCAGCGTTGATTGGACAGGGACAGAGACCCAGTACTTC. Translation gives CSVDWTGTETQYF.

The chain carries TRBV11-2 and TRBJ1-1; D perhaps matches TRBD1 (6 bases). The CDR3 spans 12 residues. The germline gives CDR1 SGHAT, CDR2 FQNNGV. V lost 6 bases, J lost 8 bases, and 13 bases lay in between. The CDR3 nucleotides are TGTGCCAGCAGACCTATTACAGGGGAAGCTTTCTTT. Its translation: CASRPITGEAFF.

The sample holds a few counts of this clone. The chain uses TRBV5-6 and TRBJ2-2; D gene unclear. V lost 4 bases and J 5 bases, leaving 3 bases between the germline ends. This CDR3 has 11 residues. In germline, CDR1 is SGHDT, CDR2 YYEEEE. CDR3 in DNA: TGTGCCAGCAGCGAGACCGGGGAGCTGTTTTTT. Translating it yields CASSETGELFF.

This clone has just a few counts. The chain is built from TRBV7-6 and TRBJ2-5; the match to TRBD2 covers 14 bases. V trimming: 5 bases; J trimming: 5 bases; junction bases outside the gene matches: 7. CDR1 SGHVS and CDR2 FNYEAQ come from the germline V gene. The CDR3 length is 16 residues. CDR3 sequence reads: CASSGGLAGARETQYF. The DNA for the CDR3 is TGTGCCAGCAGCGGGGGACTAGCGGGAGCGAGGGAGACCCAGTACTTC.

The chain links TRBV10-1 to TRBJ2-2, with D maybe TRBD2 (5 bases). V was trimmed by 3 bases and J by 6 bases, leaving 8 bases between them. CDR1 and CDR2 (germline): WNHNN, SYGVQD (reference sequence). This CDR3 has 13 residues. This CDR3 is CASSDVLAGELFF. CDR3 nucleotides: TGCGCCAGCAGTGACGTACTAGCCGGGGAGCTGTTTTTT.

CDR3 protein: CASSSGGAGDGLRYYTF. The DNA for the CDR3 is TGTGCCAGCAGTTCAGGAGGGGCCGGTGACGGGCTCCGATACTACACCTTC. The gene calls are TRBV27 and TRBJ1-2; tentatively, D is TRBD1 (5 bases). The CDR3 contains 17 residues. V was clipped by 4 bases and J by 10 bases, with 28 bases between them. CDR1 and CDR2 (germline): MNHEY, SMNVEV (reference sequence).

Here the CDR3 DNA reads TGTGCCACCAGGCTTACAGGGGGCTCGGAGACCCAGTACTTC. This encodes CATRLTGGSETQYF. V and J are TRBV15 and TRBJ2-5; TRBD1 aligns across 9 bases. The CDR3 loop spans 14 amino acids. The V gene end was trimmed by 6 bases and the J gene end by 5 bases; junction bases not matched to a gene: 7. CDR1 is LNHNV and CDR2 is YYDKDF in the germline V gene (reference sequence).

The V and J genes are TRBV21-1 and TRBJ2-1; the DNA was not used to check the table's D call, TRBD1. TRBV21-1 is noted as a pseudogene. The CDR3 covers 18 residues. The CDR3 DNA reads TGTGCCAGAAGGGGCAGGGGGCGCGTGCGGGGGACCTACAATGAGCAGTTCTTC. Its translation: CARRGRGRVRGTYNEQFF.

This chain connects TRBV7-8 to TRBJ2-7, with no clear D. Per germline, CDR1 SGHVS and CDR2 FQNEAQ. The CDR3 covers 13 residues. V lost 0 bases and J lost 0, with 3 bases in between. The chain's CDR3 is CASSLAGSYEQYV. The DNA for the CDR3 is TGTGCCAGCAGCTTAGCGGGCTCCTACGAGCAGTACGTC.

The rearrangement links TRBV5-1 to TRBJ1-1; D might be TRBD1 (6 bases). Trimming took off 4 bases at V and 1 base at J, with 11 bases between the two ends. Germline loops: CDR1 SGHRS, CDR2 YFSETQ. There are 14 residues in the CDR3. CDR3: CASSPGHENTEAFF. The CDR3 DNA sequence: TGCGCCAGCAGCCCGGGACACGAGAACACTGAAGCTTTCTTT.

This clone has at least ten counts. The CDR3, as DNA: TGTGCCAGCAGTCGAACAGGGAACCATAATGAAAAACTGTTTTTT. Its translation is CASSRTGNHNEKLFF. The chain links TRBV2 to TRBJ1-4; maybe TRBD1 (6 bases). Germline V gene lookup returns CDR1 SNHLY and CDR2 FYNNEI. The CDR3 sequence is 15 residues long. With 5 bases removed from V and 4 bases from J, the gap between germline ends came to 14 bases.

The J gene is TRBJ2-5, the V gene TRBV19; 10 bases match TRBD2. Germline trimming cut 6 bases from V and 2 bases from J; bases unmatched to any gene: 3. Germline CDR1 and CDR2: LNHDA and SQIVND (reference sequence). This CDR3 has 14 amino acids. The CDR3 here is CASSGAGGQETQYF. The DNA for the CDR3 is TGTGCCAGTAGCGGAGCGGGAGGGCAAGAGACCCAGTACTTC.

Only a few counts were recorded for this clone. The V and J genes are TRBV29-1 and TRBJ1-1, with unresolved D. CDR1 and CDR2 (germline): SQVTM, ANQGSEA. V was trimmed by 5 bases and J by 4 bases, leaving 11 bases between them. CDR3 length: 12 amino acids. The CDR3 bases are TGCAGCGTTTTCCCGGCGGGCACTGAAGCTTTCTTT. Translated: CSVFPAGTEAFF. The complete variable domain, with remaining parts taken from reference TRBV29-1 and TRBJ1-1, reads SAVISQKPSRDICQRGTSLTIQCQVDSQVTMMFWYRQQPGQSLTLIATANQGSEATYESGFVIDKFPISRPNLTFSTLTVSNMSPEDSSIYLCSVFPAGTEAFFGQGTRLTVV.